These T cell receptor beta chains were read from a single sample in a study of cytomegalovirus exposure and HLA in healthy donors. The method was immunoSEQ multiplex PCR; TCRdb's version includes in-frame clones alone and lacks a portion of them. The sample carries fewer than 200,000 clones, about 80% recorded once. Material for sequencing was PBMCs. The receptors stem from a man aged 40-50 years in good health and CMV-seropositive. Both conserved end residues are part of each CDR3. Fields, in order: J gene, clone size, D gene, V gene, CDR3 protein, CDR3 DNA. A D gene is named only where the DNA matches it firmly. Expanded clones are given a class, and other clones once, few, many or no size at all.

TRBJ2-1,NA,NA,TRBV9,CASSVGPSVNYNEQFF,TGTGCCAGCAGCGTAGGGCCTAGCGTTAACTACAATGAGCAGTTCTTC
TRBJ2-5,once,TRBD1,TRBV5-1,CASSDRVQETQYF,TGCGCCAGCAGCGACAGGGTCCAAGAGACCCAGTACTTC
TRBJ1-4,NA,NA,TRBV5-1,CASSPGGGPQEKLFF,TGCGCCAGCTCCCCTGGGGGGGGCCCTCAGGAAAAACTGTTTTTT
TRBJ2-7,NA,TRBD2,TRBV19,CASSKTWGGYYEQYF,TGTGCCAGTAGCAAGACGTGGGGGGGATATTACGAGCAGTACTTC
TRBJ2-5,NA,NA,TRBV18,CASSPPGASYQETQYF,TGTGCCAGCTCACCACCAGGGGCCTCGTACCAAGAGACCCAGTACTTC
TRBJ2-7,NA,NA,TRBV11-3,CASSLVVTSYEQYF,TGTGCCAGCAGCTTAGTTGTAACCTCCTACGAGCAGTACTTC
TRBJ1-2,few,TRBD1,TRBV7-2,CASSPTGQGNTF,TGTGCCAGCAGCCCAACCGGACAGGGCAATACCTTC
TRBJ1-4,NA,NA,TRBV5-1,CASSFEGSEKLFF,TGCGCCAGCAGCTTTGAAGGTAGCGAAAAACTGTTTTTT
TRBJ2-1,NA,TRBD2,TRBV14,CASSQGEVAGGLEQFF,TGTGCCAGCAGCCAAGGGGAAGTAGCGGGAGGACTTGAGCAGTTCTTC
TRBJ2-1,NA,TRBD1,TRBV19,CASSWVGQGFNEQFF,TGTGCCAGTAGTTGGGTAGGACAGGGGTTCAATGAGCAGTTCTTC
TRBJ2-7,NA,TRBD2,TRBV6-1,CASSVPTSGVGYEQYF,TGTGCCAGCAGTGTTCCTACTAGCGGGGTTGGCTACGAGCAGTACTTC
TRBJ2-1,few,TRBD2,TRBV27,CASSPSGMVYEQFF,TGTGCCAGCAGTCCAAGCGGGATGGTCTATGAGCAGTTCTTC